This paragraph reports one TCR beta chain. The data were taken from a study of blood T cell repertoires in COVID-19. Original data processing: Estimation of nucleated cell counts was performed using reference gene primer amplification. Only in-frame clones appear in the TCRdb table, and some are missing; sequencing was by immunoSEQ multiplex PCR. V, J and clone size derive from that table, while D and trimming were established from the DNA sequence. The table has about 140,000 clones, 80% to 90% seen once; the top ten hold under 12%. The CDR3 runs 15 residues. Per the germline V gene, CDR1 is LNHNV and CDR2 is YYDKDF (reference sequence). V lost 3 bases, J lost 6 bases, and 7 bases stayed unmatched.

The chain is built from TRBV15 and TRBJ1-5, with 8 bases fitting TRBD1. Material for sequencing was peripheral blood. This receptor was obtained from a man aged 55 to 70 with active or convalescent COVID-19. The CDR3 loop is CATSRQGAFSQPQHF. The CDR3 DNA reads TGTGCCACCAGCAGGCAGGGGGCGTTCAGTCAGCCCCAGCATTTT.